These 29 T cell receptor beta chains originate from one sample sequenced in a study of blood T cell repertoires in COVID-19. Data came from immunoSEQ multiplex PCR; TCRdb stores just in-frame clones and leaves some out. This table holds around 500,000 clones, around 87% found once. Material: PBMCs or T cells enriched from blood (not recorded which). These receptors were collected from a middle-aged woman who had recovered from COVID-19.

This chain joins TRBV20-1 and TRBJ2-7, with D possibly matching TRBD2 (5 bases). The CDR3 covers 13 residues. Germline values: CDR1 DFQATT, CDR2 SNEGSKA (reference sequence). V shed 3 bases and J shed 7 bases, with 16 bases lying between them. The CDR3 sequence is CSASLAPFSEQYF. CDR3 DNA sequence: TGCAGTGCTAGTCTAGCCCCCTTTTCGGAGCAGTACTTC.

The V gene is TRBV24-1, the J gene TRBJ1-1; the match to TRBD1 covers 7 bases. The CDR3 covers 12 residues. Germline V gene data show CDR1 as KGHDR and CDR2 as SFDVKD. Losses at the gene ends were 10 bases for V and 1 base for J; bases not matched to a gene: 2. The CDR3 DNA is TGTGCCACAGGGGGCGCGAACACTGAAGCTTTCTTT. Translated: CATGGANTEAFF.

The chain links TRBV18 to TRBJ1-5; D gene ambiguous. CDR1 and CDR2 (germline): KGHSH, LQKENI. This CDR3 is 14 amino acids long. Trimming cost V 6 bases and J 1 base, with 10 bases left between them. CDR3 DNA: TGTGCCAGCTCGGCAGCGGGGAGCAATCAGCCCCAGCATTTT. Its translation is CASSAAGSNQPQHF.

CDR3 in amino acids: CSVGGQAGGIADTQYF. CDR3 DNA: TGCAGCGTTGGAGGGCAAGCGGGAGGGATCGCAGATACGCAGTATTTT. V usage is TRBV29-1 and J usage is TRBJ2-3; TRBD2 agrees at 10 bases. The trim removed 4 bases at V and 4 bases at J, leaving 11 bases unmatched. The CDR3 is 16 residues long. Germline values: CDR1 SQVTM, CDR2 ANQGSEA.

This chain uses TRBV24-1 with TRBJ2-7; TRBD2 matches at 7 bases. The CDR3 spans 13 residues. V lost 8 bases and J lost 3; bases outside the gene matches: 6. CDR1 and CDR2 (germline): KGHDR, SFDVKD. Here the CDR3 reads CATTGLADYEQYF. Written as DNA, the CDR3 is TGTGCCACCACGGGTCTAGCGGACTACGAGCAGTACTTC.

V gene TRBV24-1 combines with J gene TRBJ1-2, with 9 bases that match TRBD1. CDR3 size: 15 residues. Trimming removed 5 bases from V and 4 bases from J; junction bases left unmatched: 7. Germline CDR1 and CDR2: KGHDR and SFDVKD. The chain's CDR3 is CATSGPGQGRYGYTF. Here the CDR3 DNA reads TGTGCCACCAGTGGTCCGGGACAGGGACGCTATGGCTACACCTTC.

The chain links TRBV11-2 to TRBJ1-1; maybe TRBD1 (5 bases). Between the trimmed V and J ends, which lost 3 bases and 4 bases, there was a span of 12 bases. This CDR3 is built from 14 residues. Germline-derived CDR1 and CDR2 are SGHAT and FQNNGV. The CDR3 DNA reads as TGTGCCAGCAGCTTCCTAAGGGGCCTCACTGAAGCTTTCTTT. It yields the protein CASSFLRGLTEAFF.

The V and J genes are TRBV6-5 and TRBJ1-5; 9 bases line up with TRBD1. CDR3 length equals 14 residues. Germline CDR1 reads MNHEY; CDR2 reads SVGAGI. Germline trimming cut 5 bases from V and 6 bases from J; bases unmatched to any gene: 5. The CDR3 reads CASSNGQGTQPQHF. The DNA of the CDR3 is TGTGCCAGCAGTAACGGACAGGGGACTCAGCCCCAGCATTTT.

V gene TRBV25-1 combines with J gene TRBJ2-7; 10 nucleotides line up with TRBD1. This CDR3 comprises 15 residues. V gave up 3 bases and J gave up 11 bases; unmatched junction bases: 13. Per germline, CDR1 MGHDK and CDR2 SYGVNS. DNA for the CDR3: TGTGCCAGCAGTGATCCGGGGACAGGGGATGGTTACAAGTACTTC. The encoded protein is CASSDPGTGDGYKYF.

The rearrangement links TRBV19 to TRBJ1-3; the D gene is possibly TRBD1 (5 bases). The V gene's germline CDR1 is LNHDA and CDR2 SQIVND (reference sequence). V dropped 6 bases and J dropped 1 base, with 22 bases sitting between them. This CDR3 is 18 amino acids long. CDR3 sequence reads: CASRDLLRGNRSGNTIYF. The CDR3 bases are TGTGCCAGTAGAGATCTCCTCCGGGGGAATAGATCTGGAAACACCATATATTTT.

This chain joins TRBV30 and TRBJ1-2, with 7 bases fitting TRBD1. V lost 3 bases and J lost 13; bases outside the gene matches: 23. The germline V gene encodes CDR1 GTSNPN and CDR2 SVGIG (reference sequence). The CDR3 length is 16 residues. The CDR3 sequence is CAWSAGTDFPPRMGTF. Written as DNA, the CDR3 is TGTGCCTGGAGCGCCGGGACAGACTTTCCTCCCCGAATGGGCACCTTC.

This sequence joins TRBV9 and TRBJ2-1; TRBD2 agrees at 8 bases. Germline CDR1 is SGDLS and CDR2 is YYNGEE. The CDR3 is 14 residues long. V lost 2 bases, J lost 8 bases, and 6 bases stayed unmatched. In DNA form, the CDR3 reads TGTGCCAGCAGCGTTAGCGGGGAGGGATATGAGCAGTTCTTC. Translation gives CASSVSGEGYEQFF.

V gene TRBV4-1 combines with J gene TRBJ1-5, with no clear D. Germline V lookup: CDR1 MGHRA, CDR2 YSYEKL. CDR3 length: 13 residues. With 0 bases removed from V and 6 bases from J, the gap between germline ends came to 6 bases. The CDR3 protein is CASSQDRTQPQHF. The CDR3, as DNA: TGCGCCAGCAGCCAAGACAGAACTCAGCCCCAGCATTTT.

The rearrangement joins TRBV2 to TRBJ2-7, with no clear D. The CDR3 runs to 12 residues. V was cut by 3 bases and J by 3 bases, with 6 bases left in between. Germline loops: CDR1 SNHLY, CDR2 FYNNEI. CDR3 protein: CASSDASYEQYF. The CDR3, as DNA: TGTGCCAGCAGTGATGCCAGCTACGAGCAGTACTTC. The full variable domain, completed using reference TRBV2 and TRBJ2-7, is EPEVTQTPSHQVTQMGQEVILRCVPISNHLYFYWYRQILGQKVEFLVSFYNNEISEKSEIFDDQFSVERPDGSNFTLKIRSTKLEDSAMYFCASSDASYEQYFGPGTRLTVT.

J is TRBJ2-7 and V is TRBV21-1; the table calls TRBD2, which could not be checked here. TRBV21-1 is listed as a pseudogene. CDR3 length: 15 residues. The CDR3 DNA sequence: TGTGCCAGCCCTTTGAGGACTAGCGGGGTCTACGAGCAGTACTTC. It codes for CASPLRTSGVYEQYF.

V usage is TRBV6-5 and J usage is TRBJ2-7; 7 bases fit TRBD2. Germline V gene lookup returns CDR1 MNHEY and CDR2 SVGAGI. V dropped 7 bases and J dropped 3; count of bases not matched to a gene: 6. The CDR3 runs to 13 residues. DNA for the CDR3: TGTGCCAGCAACGGGGGGAGAGGCTACGAGCAGTACTTC. Its translation is CASNGGRGYEQYF.

The chain uses TRBV15 and TRBJ2-5; 7 bases map to TRBD2. CDR1 and CDR2 (germline): LNHNV, YYDKDF (reference sequence). After removal of 5 bases from V and 4 bases from J, the junction contained 7 bases not matched to a gene. This CDR3 is 14 amino acids long. The DNA of the CDR3 is TGTGCCACCAGCGGGACTATGTCCTCAGAGACCCAGTACTTC. This translates into CATSGTMSSETQYF.

This clone was seen only once. J is TRBJ1-1 and V is TRBV28; D unclear. The CDR3 length is 15 residues. The V gene lost 6 bases and the J gene lost 5 bases, with 19 bases spanning the gap. Per the germline V gene, CDR1 is MDHEN and CDR2 is SYDVKM. CDR3 bases: TGTGCCAGCAGCCCCAGCGCCACTTCGGGGACTGAAGCTTTCTTT. Translation: CASSPSATSGTEAFF.

The V gene is TRBV30, the J gene TRBJ2-7, with D maybe TRBD1 (5 bases). The CDR3 has 13 residues. Trimming shortened V by 4 bases and J by 2 bases, and 12 bases separated the two germline ends. From germline, CDR1 is GTSNPN and CDR2 SVGIG (reference sequence). The CDR3: CAWKLTATYEQYF. In DNA, the CDR3 is TGTGCCTGGAAATTGACAGCTACCTACGAGCAGTACTTC.

This chain joins TRBV7-8 and TRBJ1-1; no clear D. Trimming shortened V by 4 bases and J by 7 bases, and 10 bases separated the two germline ends. The CDR3 extends over 12 amino acids. Germline V gives CDR1 SGHVS, CDR2 FQNEAQ. The chain's CDR3 is CASSSGFLEAFF. CDR3 DNA sequence: TGTGCCAGCAGCTCGGGATTTCTTGAAGCTTTCTTT.

On this clone: The same CDR3 arises from other DNA sequences in this sample as well. The rearrangement links TRBV19 to TRBJ1-1; D gene unclear. From germline, CDR1 is LNHDA and CDR2 SQIVND (reference sequence). CDR3 length equals 13 residues. Trimming removed 3 bases at V and 1 base at J, with 6 bases between. CDR3 coding DNA: TGTGCCAGTAGTATCACAGAGAACACTGAAGCTTTCTTT. Protein: CASSITENTEAFF.

DNA of the CDR3: TGTGCCAGCAGCTTAGGACAGGGGTTCTTCGATGAGCAGTTCTTC. It is translated as CASSLGQGFFDEQFF. This sequence joins TRBV7-8 and TRBJ2-1; 8 bases line up with TRBD1. Germline V gene lookup returns CDR1 SGHVS and CDR2 FQNEAQ. The CDR3 is 15 amino acids. The J segment lost 8 bases and the V segment lost 1 base, leaving 7 bases of the junction unmatched.

The chain has TRBV27 and TRBJ1-5; perhaps TRBD1 as D (5 bases). The ends were cut back, 3 bases at V and 4 bases at J, with 13 bases in the middle. The CDR3 contains 15 residues. Germline values: CDR1 MNHEY, CDR2 SMNVEV (reference sequence). Written as DNA, the CDR3 is TGTGCCAGCAGTTTCGTAGGTAGGGGTAATCAGCCCCAGCATTTT. Translation gives CASSFVGRGNQPQHF.

The chain is built from TRBV4-1 and TRBJ1-5; the D gene is possibly TRBD1 (5 bases). The CDR3 spans 16 residues. From germline, CDR1 is MGHRA and CDR2 YSYEKL. Trimming removed 4 bases at V and 5 bases at J, with 18 bases between. CDR3 protein: CASSLADQGRHQPQHF. In DNA, the CDR3 is TGCGCCAGCAGCCTCGCTGATCAGGGTAGGCATCAGCCCCAGCATTTT.

V gene TRBV15 combines with J gene TRBJ2-1; possible D gene TRBD2, 6 bases. V shed 0 bases and J shed 6 bases, with 15 bases lying between them. The germline CDR1 and CDR2 sequences are LNHNV and YYDKDF (reference sequence). The CDR3 runs 16 residues. The DNA for the CDR3 is TGTGCCACCAGCAGAGATCCCTTTGGACTATTCAATGAGCAGTTCTTC. This translates into CATSRDPFGLFNEQFF.

This chain joins TRBV5-6 and TRBJ2-1; D may be TRBD1 (5 bases). The CDR3 is made up of 13 amino acids. V lost 2 bases, J lost 7 bases, and 10 bases lay in between. Germline lookup yields CDR1 SGHDT and CDR2 YYEEEE. The CDR3 spells CASSFRRANEQFF. CDR3 bases: TGTGCCAGCAGCTTCCGCAGGGCAAATGAGCAGTTCTTC.

This clone has just one count. J is TRBJ1-2 and V is TRBV7-9, with no clear D. The CDR3 loop spans 16 amino acids. Per the germline V gene, CDR1 is SEHNR and CDR2 is FQNEAQ (reference sequence). The ends were cut back, 5 bases at V and 4 bases at J, with 20 bases in the middle. The CDR3 nucleotides are TGTGCCAGCAGCCCCCCCGGAGGGATTGTGGGCTATGGCTACACCTTC. This encodes CASSPPGGIVGYGYTF.

As to this clone: Other nucleotide sequences from this sample produce the same CDR3. The chain carries TRBV9 and TRBJ2-1; 7 bases match TRBD2. The germline gives CDR1 SGDLS, CDR2 YYNGEE. The CDR3 covers 14 residues. V lost 0 bases to trimming and J lost 4 bases; unmatched junction nucleotides: 1. The CDR3 DNA reads TGTGCCAGCAGCGTAGGAGCGGGGTACAATGAGCAGTTCTTC. Translated, it gives CASSVGAGYNEQFF.

This chain uses TRBV2 with TRBJ2-1; tentative D call: TRBD2 (5 bases). CDR3 size: 12 residues. Germline CDR1 reads SNHLY; CDR2 reads FYNNEI. Trimming removed 8 bases from V and 9 bases from J, with 14 bases in between. The CDR3 DNA follows: TGTGCCAGCGAGGGTGCGTCACTTGAGCAGTTCTTC. Protein product: CASEGASLEQFF.